These 32 T cell receptor beta chains were all obtained from the same sample, sequenced in a study of vaccination effects on CD4 cells after COVID-19. These receptors' antigens are unknown. Isolating CD4+ T cells followed more than 9 days of culture. All participants had two doses of either the BNT162b2 or mRNA-1273 vaccine. Sequencing was performed with immunoSEQ multiplex PCR; in TCRdb, only in-frame clones are kept and a portion is missing. The data show about 47,000 clones, about 70% seen once. Sequenced material: CD4+ T cells from PBMCs cultured without peptide, taken after COVID-19 vaccination. These receptors originate from a human donor who received a COVID-19 vaccine.

The chain has TRBV10-3 and TRBJ2-3; weak D call: TRBD1 (5 bases). Germline V gene lookup returns CDR1 ENHRY and CDR2 SYGVKD. The CDR3 has 14 amino acids. With 6 bases removed from V and 2 bases from J, the gap between germline ends came to 12 bases. The CDR3 sequence: CAISAGPDTDTQYF. The DNA for the CDR3 is TGTGCCATCAGCGCAGGGCCCGACACAGATACGCAGTATTTT.

The gene calls are TRBV5-8 and TRBJ2-4, with D perhaps TRBD1 (5 bases). CDR1 SGHTS and CDR2 YDEGEE come from the germline V gene. The V and J ends lost 1 base and 0 bases respectively, with 8 bases between them. CDR3 length equals 15 residues. The CDR3 sequence is CASSLMGLAKNIQYF. The CDR3 region has the DNA TGTGCCAGCAGCTTGATGGGGCTAGCCAAAAACATTCAGTACTTC.

This clone has more than one count but fewer than ten. The CDR3 loop is CASSGNTNTGELFF. The CDR3 DNA sequence: TGTGCCAGCTCGGGAAACACCAACACCGGGGAGCTGTTTTTT. The chain employs TRBV18 and TRBJ2-2; D gene unclear. This CDR3 comprises 14 residues. V lost 6 bases and J lost 2, with 10 bases in between. Germline V gene data show CDR1 as KGHSH and CDR2 as LQKENI.

This rearrangement joins TRBV11-2 to TRBJ2-2; D gene ambiguous. This CDR3 has 12 residues. In germline, CDR1 is SGHAT, CDR2 FQNNGV. The ends were cut back, 3 bases at V and 7 bases at J, with 6 bases in the middle. The CDR3 region has the DNA TGTGCCAGCAGCTTTATCCTCGGGGAGCTGTTTTTT. Protein product: CASSFILGELFF.

This clone has a handful of counts. The chain joins TRBV7-7 to TRBJ2-5; the D gene is possibly TRBD1 (6 bases). The CDR3 length is 16 residues. Trimming shortened V by 1 base and J by 1 base, and 13 bases separated the two germline ends. Per the germline V gene, CDR1 is SSHAT and CDR2 is FNYEAQ (reference sequence). As DNA, the CDR3 is TGTGCCAGCAGCTTAGGGCGACAGGTGACCCAAGAGACCCAGTACTTC. Protein sequence: CASSLGRQVTQETQYF.

The J gene is TRBJ2-1, the V gene TRBV6-5, with D maybe TRBD1 (6 bases). V was pared by 10 bases and J by 10 bases, with 26 bases between. CDR1 and CDR2 (germline): MNHEY, SVGAGI. This CDR3 contains 15 residues. The DNA for the CDR3 is TGTGCCATTCGGTTTTCGGTAACCGAGCAGGGGGAGCAGTTCTTC. It yields the protein CAIRFSVTEQGEQFF.

In this sample, this clone turned up once. V gene TRBV5-8 combines with J gene TRBJ1-3, with 9 bases fitting TRBD1. There are 16 residues in the CDR3. Germline lookup yields CDR1 SGHTS and CDR2 YDEGEE. V lost 0 bases and J lost 8; bases outside the gene matches: 9. CDR3 nucleotide sequence: TGTGCCAGCAGCTTGGCCGCGGGACAGGGTGGGCACACCATATATTTT. Protein product: CASSLAAGQGGHTIYF.

The CDR3 nucleotides are TGCGCCAGCAGCGGTCAACAGGGGTGGGGAAACACCATATATTTT. Translating gives CASSGQQGWGNTIYF. The gene calls are TRBV5-1 and TRBJ1-3; TRBD1 agrees at 7 bases. The ends lost 4 bases at V and 4 bases at J; junction bases unmatched: 8. This CDR3 has 15 amino acids. The V gene's germline CDR1 is SGHRS and CDR2 YFSETQ.

V and J are TRBV27 and TRBJ2-2, with a tentative D call TRBD2 (5 bases). The CDR3 length is 15 residues. Germline CDR1 MNHEY, CDR2 SMNVEV (reference sequence). V lost 0 bases and J lost 6, with 11 bases in between. As DNA, the CDR3 is TGTGCCAGCAGTTTATCACGGGGTTGGGCCGGGGAGCTGTTTTTT. Encoded protein: CASSLSRGWAGELFF.

Here the CDR3 DNA reads TGTGCCAGCAGTTTTGAAGGGGAGTATGGCTACACCTTC. Translating it yields CASSFEGEYGYTF. The rearrangement links TRBV27 to TRBJ1-2; D possibly corresponds to TRBD1 (5 bases). The CDR3 totals 13 residues. Germline lookup yields CDR1 MNHEY and CDR2 SMNVEV (reference sequence). Trimming left V 3 bases short and J 5 bases short, with 10 bases between.

V usage is TRBV2 and J usage is TRBJ2-2, with 8 bases fitting TRBD1. The ends lost 6 bases at V and 7 bases at J; junction bases unmatched: 7. The CDR3 spans 14 residues. CDR1 is SNHLY and CDR2 is FYNNEI in the germline V gene. CDR3 in DNA: TGTGCCAGCAGCCCCCAGGGGGCGATCGGGGAGCTGTTTTTT. The encoded protein is CASSPQGAIGELFF.

This CDR3 is CASSLFYDNQPQHF. CDR3 in DNA: TGTGCCAGCAGCTTATTCTACGACAATCAGCCCCAGCATTTT. The rearrangement links TRBV7-2 to TRBJ1-5, with D unclear. The length of the CDR3 is 14 residues. Looked up from germline, CDR1 is SGHTA and CDR2 is FQGNSA. Trimming cost V 2 bases and J 3 bases, with 8 bases left between them.

This chain connects TRBV3-1 (or the pseudogene TRBV3-2) to TRBJ2-3; 7 bases fit TRBD2. The CDR3 contains 16 residues. CDR1 is LGHDT, CDR2 YNNKEL, per germline (reference sequence). V lost 4 bases, J lost 1 base, and 8 bases stayed unmatched. CDR3 protein: CASSPPGAGGTDTQYF. In DNA form, the CDR3 reads TGTGCCAGCAGCCCCCCGGGCGCGGGGGGCACAGATACGCAGTATTTT.

V usage is TRBV5-1 and J usage is TRBJ2-5; D assignment may be TRBD1 or TRBD2 (5 bases each). Trimming took 0 bases from V and 6 from J, leaving 12 bases between them. Germline CDR1 is SGHRS and CDR2 is YFSETQ. This CDR3 is built from 14 residues. CDR3 residues: CASSLDFQGQTQYF. CDR3 bases: TGCGCCAGCAGCTTGGATTTCCAGGGACAGACCCAGTACTTC. The full variable domain, rest sourced from reference TRBV5-1 and TRBJ2-5, is KAGVTQTPRYLIKTRGQQVTLSCSPISGHRSVSWYQQTPGQGLQFLFEYFSETQRNKGNFPGRFSGRQFSNSRSEMNVSTLELGDSALYLCASSLDFQGQTQYFGPGTRLLVL.

Sample share makes this clone medium-sized. This sequence joins TRBV7-9 and TRBJ1-1; D gene unclear. The CDR3 runs 13 residues. The V and J ends lost 5 bases and 4 bases respectively, with 11 bases between them. Germline-derived CDR1 and CDR2 are SEHNR and FQNEAQ (reference sequence). As DNA, the CDR3 is TGTGCCAGCAGCGTGGGAGTGGGCACTGAAGCTTTCTTT. Protein: CASSVGVGTEAFF.

The rearrangement joins TRBV29-1 to TRBJ2-1, with TRBD1 identical over 9 bases. The CDR3 is 13 residues long. The ends lost 6 bases at V and 6 bases at J; junction bases unmatched: 6. Germline-derived CDR1 and CDR2 are SQVTM and ANQGSEA. CDR3 residues: CSVGQGDANEQFF. CDR3 coding DNA: TGCAGCGTGGGACAGGGTGATGCCAATGAGCAGTTCTTC.

The chain joins TRBV6-5 to TRBJ1-6; the D gene is possibly TRBD1 (5 bases). Per germline, CDR1 MNHEY and CDR2 SVGAGI. CDR3 length: 13 amino acids. V was cut by 6 bases and J by 6 bases, with 9 bases left in between. The CDR3 nucleotides are TGTGCCAGCAGGACAGAGCTTAATTCACCCCTCCACTTT. This codes for CASRTELNSPLHF.

The chain has TRBV7-6 and TRBJ1-1, with D possibly matching TRBD1 (5 bases). Trimming stripped 3 bases from V and 3 bases from J, with 14 bases between. This CDR3 has 15 residues. The germline CDR1 and CDR2 sequences are SGHVS and FNYEAQ. The CDR3 loop is CASSFGHDGDTEAFF. The CDR3 DNA sequence: TGTGCCAGCAGCTTCGGACACGATGGGGACACTGAAGCTTTCTTT.

This clone was observed a few times. This chain's CDR3 is CASSDGTYSNEQFF. CDR3 bases: TGTGCCAGCAGTGACGGCACTTACTCGAATGAGCAGTTCTTC. J is TRBJ2-1 and V is TRBV6-1, with D unclear. Germline V gene sequence: CDR1 MNHNS, CDR2 SASEGT. CDR3 length: 14 amino acids. V gave up 3 bases and J gave up 7 bases, with 13 bases separating them.

This clone was seen a few times. The chain joins TRBV6-5 to TRBJ2-7, with D hard to call. The CDR3 runs to 12 residues. Germline V gives CDR1 MNHEY, CDR2 SVGAGI. V was shortened by 5 bases and J by 2 bases, with 7 bases between the two germline ends. The CDR3 DNA follows: TGTGCCAGCAGTCCCGACACCTACGAGCAGTACTTC. Protein sequence: CASSPDTYEQYF.

The rearrangement uses TRBV6-5 and TRBJ1-1, with 8 nucleotides matching TRBD1. The CDR3 sequence is 13 residues long. Trimming took 8 bases from V and 5 from J; bases not matched to a gene: 7. Germline CDR1 reads MNHEY; CDR2 reads SVGAGI. CDR3 region: CASGLDRGTEAFF. CDR3 bases: TGTGCCAGCGGTCTCGACAGGGGAACTGAAGCTTTCTTT.

The chain recombines TRBV30 with TRBJ2-3, with 10 bases that match TRBD2. The CDR3 length is 18 residues. CDR1 GTSNPN and CDR2 SVGIG come from the germline V gene (reference sequence). V shed 1 base, J shed 0 bases, and the junction held 10 bases outside the gene matches. CDR3 amino acids: CAWSALAGAFSSTDTQYF. The CDR3 region has the DNA TGTGCCTGGAGTGCCCTAGCGGGGGCGTTTTCTAGCACAGATACGCAGTATTTT.

The chain carries TRBV10-1 and TRBJ2-2; weak D call: TRBD2 (5 bases). Germline CDR1 WNHNN, CDR2 SYGVQD (reference sequence). This CDR3 has 15 residues. V was cut by 0 bases and J by 1 base, with 6 bases left in between. The DNA for the CDR3 is TGCGCCAGCAGTGAGTCAGGACTGAACACCGGGGAGCTGTTTTTT. It yields the protein CASSESGLNTGELFF.

This clone was seen at least ten times. The chain recombines TRBV7-6 with TRBJ2-6, with D hard to call. CDR1 and CDR2 from the germline V gene are SGHVS and FNYEAQ. Trimming took 4 bases from V and 0 from J, leaving 13 bases between them. The CDR3 length is 17 residues. The chain's CDR3 is CASSSGPLISGANVLTF. The CDR3 nucleotides read TGTGCCAGCAGCTCCGGACCGCTCATCTCTGGGGCCAACGTCCTGACTTTC.

The genes are TRBV2 and TRBJ2-2; no clear D. Germline values: CDR1 SNHLY, CDR2 FYNNEI. CDR3 length: 14 residues. With 6 bases removed from V and 0 bases from J, the gap between germline ends came to 8 bases. The CDR3 DNA follows: TGTGCCAGCAGGACCAGATCGAACACCGGGGAGCTGTTTTTT. Encoded protein: CASRTRSNTGELFF.

This sequence joins TRBV4-2 and TRBJ1-1; tentative D call: TRBD1 (5 bases). Germline V gene data show CDR1 as LGHNA and CDR2 as YNFKEQ. Trimming took off 4 bases at V and 1 base at J, with 13 bases between the two ends. The CDR3 has 15 amino acids. Here the CDR3 DNA reads TGTGCCAGCAGCCCGGACGAGGGGCGGAACACTGAAGCTTTCTTT. As protein: CASSPDEGRNTEAFF.

The rearrangement links TRBV5-1 to TRBJ1-4; D uncertain. Trimming took 1 base from V and 4 from J, leaving 8 bases between them. Per the germline V gene, CDR1 is SGHRS and CDR2 is YFSETQ. CDR3 length: 14 amino acids. CDR3 amino acids: CASSLKTGNEKLFF. CDR3 DNA sequence: TGCGCCAGCAGCTTGAAAACGGGTAATGAAAAACTGTTTTTT.

CDR3 loop: CASTDEWHTIYF. CDR3 coding DNA: TGCGCCAGCACCGACGAGTGGCACACCATATATTTT. V usage is TRBV10-1 and J usage is TRBJ1-3; no clear D gene. The germline V and J ends were trimmed by 7 bases and 8 bases, with 12 bases remaining between them. Germline assignment: CDR1 WNHNN and CDR2 SYGVQD (reference sequence). The CDR3 runs 12 residues.

The rearrangement links TRBV5-1 to TRBJ1-2, with D unresolved. CDR3 size: 13 residues. Germline V gives CDR1 SGHRS, CDR2 YFSETQ. The V end was cut by 0 bases, the J end by 5 bases, with 8 bases between. CDR3 region: CASSLETDYGYTF. The CDR3 DNA is TGCGCCAGCAGCTTGGAAACGGATTATGGCTACACCTTC.

This chain connects TRBV7-9 to TRBJ2-7, with TRBD2 matching over 10 bases. The germline CDR1 and CDR2 sequences are SEHNR and FQNEAQ (reference sequence). CDR3 length equals 16 residues. V shed 5 bases and J 4 bases; nucleotides not matched to a gene: 11. The CDR3 protein is CASSPGASGGSYEQYF. For the CDR3, the DNA is TGTGCCAGCAGCCCGGGGGCTAGCGGGGGTTCATACGAGCAGTACTTC.

The V gene is TRBV27, the J gene TRBJ2-6; possibly TRBD1 for D (9 bases). The CDR3 is 18 amino acids. Trimming shortened V by 6 bases and J by 1 base, and 19 bases separated the two germline ends. Germline CDR1 is MNHEY and CDR2 is SMNVEV (reference sequence). The CDR3 DNA is TGTGCCAGCAGGAGGGACAGGGCGGGAGGTTCTGGGGCCAACGTCCTGACTTTC. Its translation: CASRRDRAGGSGANVLTF.

The V gene is TRBV15, the J gene TRBJ2-7, with D possibly being TRBD2 (6 bases). The V gene lost 5 bases and the J gene lost 3 bases, with 14 bases spanning the gap. The CDR3 is 14 amino acids. CDR1 and CDR2 from the germline V gene are LNHNV and YYDKDF (reference sequence). The CDR3 region is CATSPDPGDYEQYF. The CDR3 DNA is TGTGCCACCAGCCCAGACCCGGGGGACTACGAGCAGTACTTC.